The source of this TCR beta chain is a study of T-cell memory formation after mild COVID-19. Overall study context: TCR clusters were mostly confined to one donor each. Overall study results and limits: Contracting CD8+ clones were enriched in EMRA, CD4+ mainly in CM and EM.

It was 5'RACE with constant-segment primers that produced the TCR alpha and TCR beta cDNA libraries, which carried sample barcodes and UMIs. TCRdb re-called the 5' RACE reads with MiXCR, one entry per CDR3 protein. The sample includes hundreds of thousands of distinct CDR3 sequences, more than 15% of them seen just once. As for this clonotype: What it binds is unknown.

This CDR3 is built from 16 residues. The V and J ends lost 3 bases and 1 base respectively, with 13 bases between them. The germline V gene encodes CDR1 SGHNT and CDR2 YYREEE (reference sequence). This TCR was sampled from a young man who had mild COVID-19 (a few samples of this study predate the infection). Cell type and time point are not known. The chain is built from TRBV5-4 and TRBJ2-2; D may be TRBD2 (6 bases). Sequencing used PBMCs or a T cell subset sorted from them (not recorded which). The CDR3 is CASSSGDSGNTGELFF. In DNA, the CDR3 is TGTGCCAGCAGCTCCGGAGATAGCGGGAACACCGGGGAGCTGTTTTTT.